This T cell receptor beta chain was documented in a study of vaccination effects on CD4 cells after COVID-19 (dated by TCRdb to about 2022). About the investigation overall: Across the study, the median time from the second dose to post-vaccine sampling was 72 days (range 14 to 241). The study compared SARS-CoV-2 spike-specific CD4+ TCR repertoires before and after mRNA vaccination in COVID-19 convalescent patients and infection-naive vaccine recipients. The full study included some 10 COVID-19 convalescent patients and several SARS-CoV-2-naive healthy vaccine recipients. Cultures from other donors in the study were sequenced using the Oncomine TCR Beta short-read assay on an Illumina iSeq 100. Study-level results and caveats: In healthy vaccine recipients, vaccine-induced clones were almost all SARS-CoV-2 mono-reactive, with only 1 of 255 cross-reactive with common cold coronaviruses. Clones induced by infection and clones induced by vaccination both contracted markedly at late timepoints after vaccination, which fits with T cell responses waning over time. The study was limited by a small number of convalescent patients, and early post-infection timepoints were lacking.

With regard to this clone: The antigen it binds to is not known. Per-base qualities were not stored, and no clone one base away is much larger.

The library was generated by the immunoSEQ multiplex PCR assay. DNA from the cultured and isolated CD4+ T cells underwent TCR beta CDR3 sequencing. In the authors' own workflow: Non-productive TCR sequences were removed and reads were trimmed to the CDR3 region, keeping CDR3s of at least 7 amino acids. Antigen-specific clonotypes were identified with the MANAFEST web app by comparing expansion in peptide wells against reference cultures. To count as positive, a clone had to show expansion at FDR<0.05 compared with the reference and with all other wells, an odds ratio above 5, and a frequency above 0.1% in two replicate wells. Clonotypes significantly expanded in SARS-CoV-2 spike wells and in at least one common cold coronavirus spike condition were defined as cross-reactive. CDR3 similarity was assessed by Levenshtein distance with the stringdist R package, and unrooted trees were built with ape in R 3.6.1. TCRdb stores this immuneACCESS table with in-frame sequences only. Part of the clones is absent; in the studies checked, under half of the shortfall reflects unresolved V genes, and no reason is known for the rest. V, J and clone size are taken as reported in that table, and D and trimming were inferred from the DNA itself. The sample table records 25,000 to 35,000 clones; about four fifths of these occur just once. Jointly, the top ten make up under 1.5% of the sample.

In the ViraFEST assay, PBMC were stimulated with viral peptide pools, and TCR sequencing was then used to find antigen-specific CD4+ T cell clonotypes based on their expansion. After around 10 days of culture, CD4+ T cells were isolated with the EasySep CD4+ T cell isolation kit. Participants received two doses of either the BNT162b2 or the mRNA-1273 mRNA SARS-CoV-2 vaccine. The absence of prior SARS-CoV-2 infection in healthy vaccine recipients was confirmed by negative nucleocapsid antibodies before and after vaccination. Each well held fewer than 2.5 million PBMC cultured in IMDM containing roughly 5% human AB serum, 8.5 to 10 IU/ml IL-2 and gentamicin, along with roughly 10 ug/ml peptides. On days 3 and 7, half of the culture medium was replaced with fresh IL-2-containing medium. Unless noted otherwise, every peptide stimulation condition was grown in triplicate wells. PBMC were separated from whole blood using Ficoll-Paque Plus gradient centrifugation and were then either cryopreserved at -140C or used fresh. The overlapping peptide pools covered the spike proteins of SARS-CoV-2 as well as those of the common cold coronaviruses HCoV-NL63, HCoV-OC43 and HCoV-229E. The QIAamp micro DNA kit was used to extract genomic DNA from the cultured CD4+ T cells.

CDR1 SEHNR and CDR2 FQNEAQ were looked up in the germline V gene (reference sequence). The CDR3, cysteine through phenylalanine, is 16 amino acids long. Only CDR3 DNA is held: 48 bases, read in frame from base 1. The trim is 7 bases for V and 6 bases for J, with a gap of 22 bases between the germline ends. The sequence was collected from a human donor who received a COVID-19 vaccine. Some clones in this sample may be carry-over from other donors' samples. Recombination connected TRBV7-9 to TRBJ2-1; a tentative D match to TRBD1 spans 7 bases. This material consisted of CD4+ T cells from PBMCs cultured with HCoV-NL63 spike peptides, taken after COVID-19 vaccination. According to the study, the label for this sample's cell subset or site signals: HCoV-NL63 spike overlapping peptide pool stimulation. The CDR3: CASNKPRQGGINEQFF. The base sequence is TGTGCCAGCAACAAACCCCGGCAGGGGGGAATCAATGAGCAGTTCTTC.